This T cell receptor beta chain stems from a study of regulatory T cells in long-lasting Graves disease. This clonotype was counted only a few times. With 9 bases clipped from V and 4 bases from J, the junction kept 15 bases outside the gene matches. CDR1 is MGHRA and CDR2 is YSYEKL in the germline V gene. The CDR3 loop spans 16 amino acids. The time point was: newly diagnosed GD, antithyroid drugs for less than 3 months. Scientists built the TCR library using RNA that was extracted from PBMCs. Patients hailed from an endocrinology department in Xi'an, China. With iRepertoire HTBI primers and Arm-PCR of CDR3 regions, TCR beta libraries were built. One entry per CDR3 protein, called by TCRdb with MiXCR from the multiplex PCR reads. The sample contains a few hundred thousand distinct CDR3 sequences, around a sixth of which appear only once. These same data were also listed under a study on T cells in Graves' hyperthyroidism and ophthalmopathy.

Sequencing was performed on peripheral blood mononuclear cells (PBMCs), taken at new diagnosis, from a patient treated with antithyroid drugs. This chain joins TRBV4-1 and TRBJ1-1, with 9 bases matching TRBD1. The sequence was obtained from a woman in her 30s with Graves disease. In nucleotides, the CDR3 is TGCGCCAGTACCGGGACAGGGACGGTTCTTAGCACTGAAGCTTTCTTT. The encoded protein is CASTGTGTVLSTEAFF.